The 19 T cell receptor beta chains reported below all come from one sample, sequenced in a study of control samples from healthy donors and cancer patients. Generated by immunoSEQ multiplex PCR, the TCRdb table keeps only in-frame clones and is missing some. The sample lists about 34,000 clones, about 88% occurring once. What was sequenced was PBMCs. Receptor source: a woman between 40 and 55 years old with lung cancer.

This clone showed up just once. V is TRBV18 and J is TRBJ2-7, with 8 nucleotides matching TRBD2. This CDR3 is 14 amino acids long. Trimming at V came to 6 bases and at J to 2 bases, leaving 6 bases not matched to a gene. Germline-derived CDR1 and CDR2 are KGHSH and LQKENI. The CDR3 DNA reads as TGTGCCAGCTCGCCGTCGGGACTAGCCTACGAGCAGTACTTC. This gives the protein CASSPSGLAYEQYF.

The table lists this clone with a few counts. The chain combines TRBV5-1 with TRBJ2-1, with a tentative D call TRBD2 (6 bases). Germline assignment: CDR1 SGHRS and CDR2 YFSETQ. The CDR3 totals 15 residues. The ends were cut back, 4 bases at V and 3 bases at J, with 14 bases in the middle. The CDR3 DNA reads TGCGCCAGCAGCCAAACGGGACTCCACTACAATGAGCAGTTCTTC. Translated: CASSQTGLHYNEQFF. Variable domain in full (rest from reference TRBV5-1 and TRBJ2-1): KAGVTQTPRYLIKTRGQQVTLSCSPISGHRSVSWYQQTPGQGLQFLFEYFSETQRNKGNFPGRFSGRQFSNSRSEMNVSTLELGDSALYLCASSQTGLHYNEQFFGPGTRLTVL.

This clone was seen only once. Written as DNA, the CDR3 is TGCGCCAGCAGCTTGGGACAAGACGAGCAGTACTTC. It encodes CASSLGQDEQYF. The chain uses TRBV5-1 and TRBJ2-7, with D unclear. The CDR3 runs to 12 residues. V lost 0 bases and J lost 5, with 6 bases in between. Per germline, CDR1 SGHRS and CDR2 YFSETQ.

V is TRBV27 and J is TRBJ2-1, with TRBD2 as a possible D gene (7 bases). Trimming removed 7 bases at V and 3 bases at J, with 16 bases between. This CDR3 is 15 amino acids long. The germline CDR1 and CDR2 sequences are MNHEY and SMNVEV (reference sequence). CDR3 coding DNA: TGTGCCAGCACCAAGGGGGGGGGAAACTACAATGAGCAGTTCTTC. This encodes CASTKGGGNYNEQFF.

This chain joins TRBV19 and TRBJ1-5, with 9 bases lining up with TRBD1. The V gene end was trimmed by 3 bases and the J gene end by 7 bases; junction bases not matched to a gene: 10. CDR1 is LNHDA and CDR2 is SQIVND in the germline V gene (reference sequence). The CDR3 extends over 16 amino acids. For the CDR3, the DNA is TGTGCCAGTAGTATGAGGACAGGGGATTCCGGGCAGCCCCAGCATTTT. Encoded protein: CASSMRTGDSGQPQHF.

The gene calls are TRBV7-3 and TRBJ2-4; 8 nucleotides align to TRBD1. The CDR3 covers 16 residues. Germline values: CDR1 SGHTA, CDR2 FQGTGA. The V and J ends lost 4 bases and 1 base, in that order; junction bases with no gene match: 6. The CDR3 region has the DNA TGTGCCAGCAGCTCCTTGACAGGGGAGGCCAAAAACATTCAGTACTTC. Translating it yields CASSSLTGEAKNIQYF. The full variable domain, its missing parts supplied by reference TRBV7-3 and TRBJ2-4, is GAGVSQTPSNKVTEKGKYVELRCDPISGHTALYWYRQSLGQGPEFLIYFQGTGAADDSGLPNDRFFAVRPEGSVSTLKIQRTERGDSAVYLCASSSLTGEAKNIQYFGAGTRLSVL.

The table lists this clone with a count of one. The chain combines TRBV5-1 with TRBJ2-1; TRBD1 aligns across 7 bases. Germline loops: CDR1 SGHRS, CDR2 YFSETQ. This CDR3 spans 14 amino acids. V lost 4 bases and J lost 4; bases outside the gene matches: 5. As DNA, the CDR3 is TGCGCCAGCAGCCGGACAGGAAATTACAATGAGCAGTTCTTC. Its protein product is CASSRTGNYNEQFF.

As DNA, the CDR3 is TGTGCCAGCAGCTTGACCTCCCGGGGGGAGCAGTACTTC. This codes for CASSLTSRGEQYF. V is TRBV7-3 and J is TRBJ2-7, with D perhaps matching TRBD2 (6 bases). The CDR3 sequence is 13 residues long. The germline V and J ends were trimmed by 3 bases and 7 bases, with 13 bases remaining between them. The V gene's germline CDR1 is SGHTA and CDR2 FQGTGA. The variable domain in full, with the rest retrieved from reference TRBV7-3 and TRBJ2-7, is GAGVSQTPSNKVTEKGKYVELRCDPISGHTALYWYRQSLGQGPEFLIYFQGTGAADDSGLPNDRFFAVRPEGSVSTLKIQRTERGDSAVYLCASSLTSRGEQYFGPGTRLTVT.

V is TRBV12-3 or TRBV12-4 and J is TRBJ1-4; D gene unclear. The ends were cut back, 6 bases at V and 5 bases at J, with 10 bases in the middle. The CDR3 is 13 residues long. CDR3 in DNA: TGTGCCAGCAGCGATAACGCGAATGAAAAACTGTTTTTT. The encoded protein is CASSDNANEKLFF.

The chain couples TRBV5-1 to TRBJ2-1, with D hard to call. Germline assignment: CDR1 SGHRS and CDR2 YFSETQ. This CDR3 region has 13 residues. The ends were cut back, 4 bases at V and 5 bases at J, with 10 bases in the middle. In DNA form, the CDR3 reads TGCGCCAGCAGCCCGACTTCTAACAATGAGCAGTTCTTC. It is translated as CASSPTSNNEQFF.

The chain couples TRBV28 to TRBJ1-5; 9 bases agree with TRBD1. The CDR3 is 14 amino acids. With 3 bases clipped from V and 6 bases from J, the junction kept 3 bases outside the gene matches. The V gene's germline CDR1 is MDHEN and CDR2 SYDVKM. The CDR3 sequence: CASSLATGGQPQHF. CDR3 nucleotide sequence: TGTGCCAGCAGTTTGGCGACAGGGGGTCAGCCCCAGCATTTT.

The chain combines TRBV7-8 with TRBJ1-2; tentative D call: TRBD1 (5 bases). The CDR3 length is 15 residues. CDR1 and CDR2 from the germline V gene are SGHVS and FQNEAQ. V was cut by 4 bases and J by 4 bases, with 16 bases left in between. CDR3: CASSSGRTKAYGYTF. The CDR3 nucleotides are TGTGCCAGCAGCTCGGGACGGACAAAAGCCTATGGCTACACCTTC.

The table lists this clone with a count of one. The rearrangement joins TRBV7-9 to TRBJ2-5; 8 bases map to TRBD2. In germline, CDR1 is SEHNR, CDR2 FQNEAQ (reference sequence). After removal of 2 bases from V and 4 bases from J, the junction contained 9 bases not matched to a gene. The length of the CDR3 is 16 residues. CDR3 region: CASSLSLAGSVETQYF. CDR3 sequence (DNA): TGTGCCAGCAGCTTATCTCTAGCGGGTAGTGTAGAGACCCAGTACTTC.

The chain uses TRBV6-1 and TRBJ2-1, with D unclear. Looked up from germline, CDR1 is MNHNS and CDR2 is SASEGT. The CDR3 is 13 amino acids. The V and J ends lost 11 bases and 6 bases respectively, with 17 bases between them. In DNA, the CDR3 is TGTGCCGGCTCTTCGGATGCTATCAATGAGCAGTTCTTC. Protein product: CAGSSDAINEQFF.

The chain employs TRBV6-5 and TRBJ2-7; perhaps TRBD1 as D (5 bases). The CDR3 runs to 15 residues. The germline V gene has CDR1 MNHEY and CDR2 SVGAGI. The V and J ends lost 6 bases and 4 bases respectively, with 19 bases between them. Here the CDR3 reads CASSYDPMGHYEQYF. The DNA for the CDR3 is TGTGCCAGCAGCTACGACCCAATGGGGCATTACGAGCAGTACTTC.

The gene calls are TRBV5-6 and TRBJ2-1, with D possibly being TRBD1 (6 bases). The V gene's germline CDR1 is SGHDT and CDR2 YYEEEE. The ends were cut back, 4 bases at V and 9 bases at J, with 11 bases in the middle. This CDR3 is built from 12 residues. CDR3 region: CASSPQGPEQFF. The CDR3 nucleotides are TGTGCCAGCAGCCCGCAGGGGCCTGAGCAGTTCTTC.

The chain joins TRBV2 to TRBJ1-2, with D possibly being TRBD1 (6 bases). Germline V gives CDR1 SNHLY, CDR2 FYNNEI. V lost 8 bases, J lost 4 bases, and 14 bases lay in between. The CDR3 length is 13 residues. CDR3 region: CASQQGVSYGYTF. In DNA form, the CDR3 reads TGTGCCAGCCAACAGGGAGTGAGCTATGGCTACACCTTC.

The rearrangement uses TRBV6-2 or TRBV6-3 and TRBJ2-7; maybe TRBD2 (5 bases). Germline V CDR1 and CDR2: MNHEY, SVGEGT. This CDR3 is built from 17 residues. Trimming removed 0 bases from V and 1 base from J, with 16 bases in between. CDR3 loop: CASSYSSFGRNSYEQYF. The DNA of the CDR3 is TGTGCCAGCAGTTACTCATCGTTTGGGAGAAATTCCTACGAGCAGTACTTC.

The rearrangement uses TRBV4-3 and TRBJ2-1, with 8 bases fitting TRBD2. After removal of 0 bases from V and 7 bases from J, the junction contained 11 bases not matched to a gene. The CDR3 totals 17 residues. Looked up from germline, CDR1 is LGHNA and CDR2 is YSLEER. For the CDR3, the DNA is TGCGCCAGCAGCCAAGATCGGTACCAGCGGGGGAGGAATGAGCAGTTCTTC. This sequence encodes CASSQDRYQRGRNEQFF.